Described below is a single T cell receptor (beta chain) sequence and its context. The entry originates in a study of blood T cell repertoires in COVID-19. The CDR3 extends over 11 amino acids. V lost 5 bases to trimming and J lost 7 bases, with 8 bases between them. Germline values: CDR1 DFQATT, CDR2 SNEGSKA (reference sequence). TCRdb's table, derived via immunoSEQ multiplex PCR, lists solely in-frame clones and lacks some. The table has fewer than 150,000 clones, 88% seen once. Source material: peripheral blood. The chain recombines TRBV20-1 with TRBJ1-4; no clear D gene. This TCR came from a man over 45 with active or convalescent COVID-19. In nucleotides, the CDR3 is TGCAGTGCTCACTTTATTGAAAAACTGTTTTTT. Its translation is CSAHFIEKLFF.